Each of the 16 T cell receptor beta chains below was sequenced from the same sample in a study of Ad26.COV2.S vaccination and SARS-CoV-2 variants. TCRdb's table, derived via immunoSEQ multiplex PCR, lists solely in-frame clones and lacks some. The data hold 400,000 to 450,000 clones, with roughly 88% observed a single time. Described treatment: some 19 received Ad26.COV2.S at low or high dose, single or two shots; about 5 received placebo; per-sample allocation not given. Sampling happened 63 days after the first vaccine or placebo injection. Source: peripheral blood, taken in a trial of Ad26.COV2.S vaccine versus placebo. The receptor set was obtained from a person between 18 and 65 years old who received the Ad26.COV2.S COVID-19 vaccine or a placebo.

V usage is TRBV19 and J usage is TRBJ1-1; no reliable D call. The length of the CDR3 is 15 residues. Germline CDR1 is LNHDA and CDR2 is SQIVND (reference sequence). Between the trimmed V and J ends, which lost 7 bases and 2 bases, there was a span of 17 bases. The CDR3: CASKRKALGNTEAFF. The CDR3 region has the DNA TGTGCCAGTAAGCGGAAGGCCCTGGGAAACACTGAAGCTTTCTTT. Full variable domain (rest looked up from reference TRBV19 and TRBJ1-1): DGGITQSPKYLFRKEGQNVTLSCEQNLNHDAMYWYRQDPGQGLRLIYYSQIVNDFQKGDIAEGYSVSREKKESFPLTVTSAQKNPTAFYLCASKRKALGNTEAFFGQGTRLTVV.

This clone appeared a single time. The chain uses TRBV5-6 and TRBJ2-3; 10 bases fit TRBD1. The V gene end was trimmed by 4 bases and the J gene end by 5 bases; junction bases not matched to a gene: 10. The germline gives CDR1 SGHDT, CDR2 YYEEEE. The CDR3 covers 16 residues. The CDR3 sequence is CASSIPGTGEEDTQYF. CDR3 nucleotide sequence: TGTGCCAGCAGCATCCCGGGGACAGGGGAGGAAGATACGCAGTATTTT.

V usage is TRBV7-2 and J usage is TRBJ1-3; D not certain. CDR3 length: 13 amino acids. V shed 6 bases and J shed 2 bases, with 8 bases lying between them. CDR1 SGHTA and CDR2 FQGNSA come from the germline V gene. In nucleotides, the CDR3 is TGTGCCAGCAGAGCTGGGGCTGGAAACACCATATATTTT. It codes for CASRAGAGNTIYF. Filled out from reference TRBV7-2 and TRBJ1-3, the complete variable domain reads GAGVSQSPSNKVTEKGKDVELRCDPISGHTALYWYRQSLGQGLEFLIYFQGNSAPDKSGLPSDRFSAERTGGSVSTLTIQRTQQEDSAVYLCASRAGAGNTIYFGEGSWLTVV.

Points on this clone: The same CDR3 also results from other DNA sequences found in this sample. The rearrangement joins TRBV6-6 to TRBJ2-1, with D possibly called TRBD1 or TRBD2 (6 bases each). This CDR3 is built from 15 residues. Per the germline V gene, CDR1 is MNHNY and CDR2 is SVGAGI (reference sequence). Trimming took off 2 bases at V and 1 base at J, with 9 bases between the two ends. The CDR3 sequence is CASSYEGGSYNEQFF. CDR3 in DNA: TGTGCCAGCAGTTACGAGGGGGGTTCCTACAATGAGCAGTTCTTC.

The chain couples TRBV27 to TRBJ1-2; D may be TRBD1 (5 bases). This CDR3 contains 16 residues. Per the germline V gene, CDR1 is MNHEY and CDR2 is SMNVEV (reference sequence). Trimming took off 5 bases at V and 2 bases at J, with 18 bases between the two ends. The CDR3 nucleotides are TGTGCCAGCAGTCTAACTACGGGACCCCAAAACTATGGCTACACCTTC. It codes for CASSLTTGPQNYGYTF.

CDR3 sequence reads: CASSPRLRESYNEQFF. The CDR3 nucleotides read TGTGCCAGCAGTCCAAGACTCCGGGAGTCCTACAATGAGCAGTTCTTC. The chain couples TRBV27 to TRBJ2-1; tentatively, D is TRBD2 (6 bases). Germline CDR1 MNHEY, CDR2 SMNVEV (reference sequence). The CDR3 length is 16 residues. The germline V and J ends were trimmed by 5 bases and 1 base, with 15 bases remaining between them.

The chain combines TRBV27 with TRBJ1-1; D ambiguous. Germline lookup yields CDR1 MNHEY and CDR2 SMNVEV (reference sequence). This CDR3 has 14 residues. The V and J ends lost 6 bases and 3 bases respectively, with 14 bases between them. CDR3 amino acids: CASRRRFVDTEAFF. CDR3 nucleotides: TGTGCCAGCAGAAGACGATTTGTGGACACTGAAGCTTTCTTT.

The rearrangement uses TRBV2 and TRBJ2-3; possible D gene TRBD1, 7 bases. The V end was cut by 3 bases, the J end by 6 bases, with 16 bases between. The germline CDR1 and CDR2 sequences are SNHLY and FYNNEI. The CDR3 is made up of 15 amino acids. The CDR3 nucleotides are TGTGCCAGCAGTGAGGAGACAGGGACTTTGGATACGCAGTATTTT. It specifies CASSEETGTLDTQYF.

This clone has only a few counts. The rearrangement links TRBV11-2 to TRBJ1-2; D is perhaps TRBD1 (5 bases). The germline gives CDR1 SGHAT, CDR2 FQNNGV. Trimming removed 5 bases from V and 4 bases from J, with 14 bases in between. The CDR3 is made up of 14 amino acids. The CDR3 sequence: CASSPTGESYGYTF. CDR3 bases: TGTGCCAGCAGCCCCACGGGGGAAAGCTATGGCTACACCTTC.

This clone was seen ten or more times. This sequence joins TRBV6-6 and TRBJ1-6; D possibly corresponds to TRBD1 (5 bases). The CDR3 extends over 16 amino acids. Trimming stripped 5 bases from V and 6 bases from J, with 17 bases between. Germline values: CDR1 MNHNY, CDR2 SVGAGI (reference sequence). The CDR3, as DNA: TGTGCCAGCAGTCAACGGGGCGAACCCCTTAATTCACCCCTCCACTTT. Translated: CASSQRGEPLNSPLHF.

Only one count was recorded for this clone. V and J are TRBV3-1 (or the pseudogene TRBV3-2) and TRBJ2-3; D not resolved. V was shortened by 0 bases and J by 6 bases, with 19 bases between the two germline ends. Germline CDR1 is LGHDT and CDR2 is YNNKEL (reference sequence). There are 17 residues in the CDR3. The CDR3 loop reads CASSQDPGYLRLDTQYF. The CDR3 bases are TGTGCCAGCAGCCAAGATCCGGGCTACCTCCGGTTGGATACGCAGTATTTT.

The rearrangement links TRBV6-5 to TRBJ2-7; D perhaps matches TRBD1 (5 bases). This CDR3 region has 12 residues. V was cut by 6 bases and J by 6 bases, with 12 bases left in between. Looked up from germline, CDR1 is MNHEY and CDR2 is SVGAGI. Here the CDR3 reads CASSPARGEQYF. CDR3 bases: TGTGCCAGCAGCCCCGCTAGGGGCGAGCAGTACTTC.

The chain has TRBV6-4 and TRBJ2-5, with D perhaps matching TRBD1 (5 bases). Germline values: CDR1 MRHNA, CDR2 SNTAGT. Between the trimmed V and J ends, which lost 8 bases and 0 bases, there was a span of 16 bases. The CDR3 loop spans 15 amino acids. The CDR3 is CASPPETVYQETQYF. Written as DNA, the CDR3 is TGTGCCAGCCCCCCGGAGACAGTGTACCAAGAGACCCAGTACTTC.

V usage is TRBV27 and J usage is TRBJ1-5, with D maybe TRBD1 (5 bases). V dropped 5 bases and J dropped 8 bases, with 13 bases sitting between them. Germline V CDR1 and CDR2: MNHEY, SMNVEV (reference sequence). The CDR3 contains 13 residues. The CDR3 DNA reads as TGTGCCAGCAGTCCGGGACGTGTGGAGCCCCAGCATTTT. The encoded protein is CASSPGRVEPQHF.

The chain uses TRBV28 and TRBJ2-7; D could derive from TRBD1 or TRBD2 (5 bases each). Trimming removed 4 bases at V and 7 bases at J, with 17 bases between. Germline V lookup: CDR1 MDHEN, CDR2 SYDVKM. The CDR3 runs 14 residues. The CDR3: CASSSRENRPEQYF. The CDR3 nucleotides are TGTGCCAGCAGTTCCAGGGAGAACAGACCTGAGCAGTACTTC.

The J gene is TRBJ2-7, the V gene TRBV6-5; 9 bases fit TRBD1. Germline V gives CDR1 MNHEY, CDR2 SVGAGI. This CDR3 spans 14 amino acids. V dropped 5 bases and J dropped 2; count of bases not matched to a gene: 4. The CDR3 sequence is CASSRTGDTYEQYF. CDR3 bases: TGTGCCAGCAGTAGGACAGGGGATACCTACGAGCAGTACTTC.